This T cell receptor (beta chain) stems from a study of long-term antiretroviral therapy in people with HIV. Whole-study results and caveats: HIV repertoires showed narrower CDR3 length ranges than controls. Blood dates from the mid-2000s to the late 2010s, possibly under older ART regimens.

With respect to this clone: Its target is not known.

J gave up 2 bases and V 5 bases, and 7 bases lay outside the gene matches. Germline loops: CDR1 SGHAT, CDR2 FQNNGV. This CDR3 has 16 amino acids. Survey-level immunoSEQ v3.0 assays were run. For every sample, sequencing targeted roughly 35,000-55,000 T-cell genomes. Clones were sequenced by immunoSEQ multiplex PCR, and TCRdb holds only the in-frame ones, with some missing. The table lists around 30,000 clones, 85% of them singletons. The V gene is TRBV11-2, the J gene TRBJ2-1, with 9 positions matching TRBD2. This TCR derives from a middle-aged man with HIV. This specimen was unsorted PBMCs, taken 2.3 years after starting antiretroviral therapy. The CDR3 spells CASSARIAGAYNEQFF. CDR3 coding DNA: TGTGCCAGCAGCGCAAGGATAGCGGGGGCCTACAATGAGCAGTTCTTC.